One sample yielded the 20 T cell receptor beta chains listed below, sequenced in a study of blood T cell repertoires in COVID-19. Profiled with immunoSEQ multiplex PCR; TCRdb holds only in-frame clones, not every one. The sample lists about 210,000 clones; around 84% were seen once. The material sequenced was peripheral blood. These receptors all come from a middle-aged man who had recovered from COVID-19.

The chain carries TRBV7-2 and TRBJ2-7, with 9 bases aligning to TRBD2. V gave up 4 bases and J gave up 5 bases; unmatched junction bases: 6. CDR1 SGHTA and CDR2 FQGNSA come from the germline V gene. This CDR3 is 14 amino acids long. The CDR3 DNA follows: TGTGCCAGCAGCTGGCGGGGGGGCGTCGACGAGCAGTACTTC. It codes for CASSWRGGVDEQYF.

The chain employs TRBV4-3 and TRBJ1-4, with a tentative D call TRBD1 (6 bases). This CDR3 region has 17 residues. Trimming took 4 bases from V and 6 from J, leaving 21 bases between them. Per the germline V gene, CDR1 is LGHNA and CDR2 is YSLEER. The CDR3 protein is CASSPHPSGQGDEKLFF. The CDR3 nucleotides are TGCGCCAGCAGCCCTCACCCCTCGGGACAAGGCGATGAAAAACTGTTTTTT.

The CDR3, as DNA: TGTGCCACCAGCAGAGTGAGAGAGACCCAGTACTTC. It encodes CATSRVRETQYF. The V and J genes are TRBV15 and TRBJ2-5, with D uncertain. Germline values: CDR1 LNHNV, CDR2 YYDKDF (reference sequence). V dropped 1 base and J dropped 4 bases, with 4 bases sitting between them. The CDR3 totals 12 residues.

CDR3 sequence (DNA): TGTGCCTGGAGTGAAGTTTTAGGGGGTGGCTACACCTTC. This sequence encodes CAWSEVLGGGYTF. The J gene is TRBJ1-2, the V gene TRBV30; D may be TRBD1 (6 bases). V dropped 1 base and J dropped 7 bases, with 13 bases sitting between them. The CDR3 contains 13 residues. Germline CDR1 and CDR2: GTSNPN and SVGIG (reference sequence).

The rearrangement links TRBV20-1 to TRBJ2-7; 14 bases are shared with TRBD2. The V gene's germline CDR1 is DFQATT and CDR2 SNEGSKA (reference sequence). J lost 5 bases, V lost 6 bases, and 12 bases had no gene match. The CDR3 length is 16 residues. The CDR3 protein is CSASPGTSGSLHEQYF. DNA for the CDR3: TGCAGTGCGAGTCCCGGGACTAGCGGGAGTTTGCACGAGCAGTACTTC.

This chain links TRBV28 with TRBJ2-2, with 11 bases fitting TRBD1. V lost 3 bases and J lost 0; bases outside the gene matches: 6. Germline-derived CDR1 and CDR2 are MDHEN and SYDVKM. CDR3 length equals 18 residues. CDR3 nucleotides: TGTGCCAGCAGTTTCCGGACAGGGGGCGGATCGAACACCGGGGAGCTGTTTTTT. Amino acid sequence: CASSFRTGGGSNTGELFF.

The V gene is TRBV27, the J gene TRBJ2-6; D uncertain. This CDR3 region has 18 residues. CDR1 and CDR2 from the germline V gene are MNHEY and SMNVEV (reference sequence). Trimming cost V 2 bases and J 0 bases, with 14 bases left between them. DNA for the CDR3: TGTGCCAGCAGTTTAGGGCCACCTAATTACTCTGGGGCCAACGTCCTGACTTTC. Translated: CASSLGPPNYSGANVLTF.

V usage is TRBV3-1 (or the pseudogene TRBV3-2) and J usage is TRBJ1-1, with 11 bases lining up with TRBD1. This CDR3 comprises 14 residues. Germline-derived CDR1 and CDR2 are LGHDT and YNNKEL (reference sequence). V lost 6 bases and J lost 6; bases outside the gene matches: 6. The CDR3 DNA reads TGTGCCAGCAGTCGGACAGGGGGCGCGGCTGAAGCTTTCTTT. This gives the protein CASSRTGGAAEAFF.

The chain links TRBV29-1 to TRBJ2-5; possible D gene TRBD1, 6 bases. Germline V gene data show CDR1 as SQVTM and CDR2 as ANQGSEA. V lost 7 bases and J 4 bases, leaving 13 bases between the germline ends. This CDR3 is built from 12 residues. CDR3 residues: CSGRTAAETQYF. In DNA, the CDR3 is TGCAGCGGTCGGACAGCGGCAGAGACCCAGTACTTC. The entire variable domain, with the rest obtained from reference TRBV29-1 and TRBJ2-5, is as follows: SAVISQKPSRDICQRGTSLTIQCQVDSQVTMMFWYRQQPGQSLTLIATANQGSEATYESGFVIDKFPISRPNLTFSTLTVSNMSPEDSSIYLCSGRTAAETQYFGPGTRLLVL.

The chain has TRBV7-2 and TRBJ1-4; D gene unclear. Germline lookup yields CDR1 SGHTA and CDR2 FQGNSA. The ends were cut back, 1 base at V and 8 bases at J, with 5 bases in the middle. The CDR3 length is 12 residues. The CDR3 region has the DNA TGTGCCAGCAGCTTAGGGGAGGAAAAACTGTTTTTT. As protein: CASSLGEEKLFF.

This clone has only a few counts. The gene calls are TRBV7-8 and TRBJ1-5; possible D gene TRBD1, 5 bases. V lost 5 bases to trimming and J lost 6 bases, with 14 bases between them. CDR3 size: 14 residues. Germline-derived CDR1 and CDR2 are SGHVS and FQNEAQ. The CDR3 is CASSKSGIGQPQHF. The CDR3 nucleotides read TGTGCCAGCAGCAAATCAGGGATAGGTCAGCCCCAGCATTTT.

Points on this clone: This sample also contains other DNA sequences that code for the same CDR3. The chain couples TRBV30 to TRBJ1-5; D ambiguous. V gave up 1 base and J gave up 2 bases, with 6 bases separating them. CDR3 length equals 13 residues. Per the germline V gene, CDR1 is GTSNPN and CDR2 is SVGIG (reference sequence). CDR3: CAWSGAGNQPQHF. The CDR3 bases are TGTGCCTGGAGTGGGGCAGGCAATCAGCCCCAGCATTTT.

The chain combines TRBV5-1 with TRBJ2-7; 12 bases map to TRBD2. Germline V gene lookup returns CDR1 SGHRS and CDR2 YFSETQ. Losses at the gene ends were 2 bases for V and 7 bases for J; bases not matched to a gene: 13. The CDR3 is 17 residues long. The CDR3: CASSFGQLAGGAGEQYF. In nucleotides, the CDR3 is TGCGCCAGCAGCTTCGGACAACTAGCGGGGGGAGCGGGTGAGCAGTACTTC.

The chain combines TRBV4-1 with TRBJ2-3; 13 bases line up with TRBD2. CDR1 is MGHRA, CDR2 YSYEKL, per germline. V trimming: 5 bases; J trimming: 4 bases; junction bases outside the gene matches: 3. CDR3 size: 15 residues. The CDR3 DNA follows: TGCGCCAGCAGCTCAACTAGCGGGAGGGCAGATACGCAGTATTTT. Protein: CASSSTSGRADTQYF.

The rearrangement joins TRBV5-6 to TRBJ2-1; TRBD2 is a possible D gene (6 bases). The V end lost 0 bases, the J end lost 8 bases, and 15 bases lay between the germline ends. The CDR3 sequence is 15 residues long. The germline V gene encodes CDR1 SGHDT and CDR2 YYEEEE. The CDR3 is CASSLGLGSSDEQFF. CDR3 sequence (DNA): TGTGCCAGCAGCTTGGGACTAGGTAGCTCGGATGAGCAGTTCTTC.

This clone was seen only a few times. The CDR3 here is CASSHRGSNEKLFF. The CDR3 nucleotides read TGTGCCAGCAGCCATAGAGGGAGTAATGAAAAACTGTTTTTT. The chain links TRBV3-1 (or the pseudogene TRBV3-2) to TRBJ1-4; D ambiguous. Germline V gene lookup returns CDR1 LGHDT and CDR2 YNNKEL (reference sequence). This CDR3 region has 14 residues. Trimming pared 3 bases from V and 4 bases from J, leaving 9 bases between.

CDR3 loop: CASSQDLGEDTEAFF. The CDR3 region has the DNA TGTGCCAGCAGCCAAGATCTGGGGGAGGACACTGAAGCTTTCTTT. The V and J genes are TRBV3-1 (or the pseudogene TRBV3-2) and TRBJ1-1; D may be TRBD1 (5 bases). Germline V gives CDR1 LGHDT, CDR2 YNNKEL (reference sequence). The CDR3 extends over 15 amino acids. V was trimmed by 0 bases and J by 3 bases, leaving 11 bases between them.

CDR3 protein: CASSWTSGQETQYF. As DNA, the CDR3 is TGTGCCAGCAGCTGGACTAGCGGACAAGAGACCCAGTACTTC. This chain connects TRBV7-2 to TRBJ2-5; TRBD2 agrees at 10 bases. In germline, CDR1 is SGHTA, CDR2 FQGNSA. This CDR3 region has 14 residues. The V and J ends lost 4 bases and 2 bases, in that order; junction bases with no gene match: 1.

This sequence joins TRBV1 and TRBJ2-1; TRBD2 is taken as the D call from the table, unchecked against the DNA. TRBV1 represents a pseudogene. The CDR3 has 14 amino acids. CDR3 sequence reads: CTSPGLASANEQFF. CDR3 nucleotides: TGCACCAGCCCGGGACTAGCGTCCGCCAATGAGCAGTTCTTC.

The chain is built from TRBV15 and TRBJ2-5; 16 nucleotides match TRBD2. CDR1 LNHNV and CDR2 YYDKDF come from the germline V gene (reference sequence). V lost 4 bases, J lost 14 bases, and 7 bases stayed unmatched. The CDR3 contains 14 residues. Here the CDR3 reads CATSISGLAGGNYF. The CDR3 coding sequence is TGTGCCACCAGCATATCGGGACTAGCGGGAGGGAATTACTTC.